Listed here are 30 T cell receptor beta chains from one sample, sequenced in a study of blood T cell repertoires in COVID-19. Data came from immunoSEQ multiplex PCR; TCRdb stores just in-frame clones and leaves some out. The sample lists 190,000 or so clones; more than 75% were seen once. Specimen: peripheral blood. The receptors here all came from a man aged 40-49 years with active or convalescent COVID-19.

The table lists this clone with many counts. The chain employs TRBV18 and TRBJ1-2, with 7 bases matching TRBD1. V was clipped by 0 bases and J by 1 base; unmatched bases: 5. Germline-derived CDR1 and CDR2 are KGHSH and LQKENI. This CDR3 is built from 16 residues. CDR3 sequence: CASSPPGGQNNYGYTF. The CDR3 nucleotides are TGTGCCAGCTCACCACCGGGGGGACAGAATAACTATGGCTACACCTTC.

With regard to this clone: This sample includes further DNA sequences coding for the same CDR3. V gene TRBV19 combines with J gene TRBJ1-6; TRBD1 might be the D (6 bases). In germline, CDR1 is LNHDA, CDR2 SQIVND (reference sequence). The CDR3 contains 13 residues. Trimming pared 3 bases from V and 10 bases from J, leaving 10 bases between. The CDR3 region is CASSIGGRSPLHF. For the CDR3, the DNA is TGTGCCAGTAGTATTGGGGGCCGCTCACCCCTCCACTTT.

The V gene is TRBV7-6, the J gene TRBJ1-1; D perhaps matches TRBD1 (5 bases). V lost 4 bases, J lost 1 base, and 13 bases lay in between. Germline V gene sequence: CDR1 SGHVS, CDR2 FNYEAQ. The CDR3 has 15 amino acids. CDR3 region: CASSSLGGRNTEAFF. The CDR3 nucleotides read TGTGCCAGCAGCTCGTTGGGGGGACGGAACACTGAAGCTTTCTTT.

This chain uses TRBV19 with TRBJ1-1; D possibly corresponds to TRBD1 (6 bases). The V gene lost 3 bases and the J gene lost 5 bases, with 13 bases spanning the gap. CDR3 length: 14 amino acids. Germline V gene lookup returns CDR1 LNHDA and CDR2 SQIVND (reference sequence). CDR3 sequence reads: CASSIGDTGTEAFF. The CDR3 coding sequence is TGTGCCAGTAGTATTGGGGACACCGGGACTGAAGCTTTCTTT.

The V gene is TRBV6-5, the J gene TRBJ2-3, with D maybe TRBD1 (6 bases). The CDR3 contains 14 residues. The germline V gene has CDR1 MNHEY and CDR2 SVGAGI. V lost 3 bases to trimming and J lost 2 bases, with 9 bases between them. The CDR3 DNA reads TGTGCCAGCAGTTATACAGGGACCACAGATACGCAGTATTTT. Translated: CASSYTGTTDTQYF.

The chain has TRBV2 and TRBJ2-3, with 8 bases aligning to TRBD2. Germline assignment: CDR1 SNHLY and CDR2 FYNNEI. The CDR3 sequence is 15 residues long. V lost 8 bases and J lost 0; bases outside the gene matches: 7. CDR3 sequence: CASSLTSGSTDTQYF. The CDR3 DNA is TGTGCCAGCTCCTTAACTAGCGGAAGCACAGATACGCAGTATTTT.

This chain joins TRBV9 and TRBJ1-6; 9 nucleotides agree with TRBD1. This CDR3 spans 14 amino acids. Germline values: CDR1 SGDLS, CDR2 YYNGEE. V shed 6 bases and J 7 bases; nucleotides not matched to a gene: 5. CDR3 sequence reads: CASTQGTGNSPLHF. CDR3 coding DNA: TGTGCCAGCACCCAAGGGACAGGGAATTCACCCCTCCACTTT. The variable domain in full, completed from reference TRBV9 and TRBJ1-6, reads DSGVTQTPKHLITATGQRVTLRCSPRSGDLSVYWYQQSLDQGLQFLIQYYNGEERAKGNILERFSAQQFPDLHSELNLSSLELGDSALYFCASTQGTGNSPLHFGNGTRLTVT.

The chain has TRBV29-1 and TRBJ1-2, with 9 bases that match TRBD1. The CDR3 runs to 13 residues. Unmatched junction bases numbered 7, after V lost 7 bases and J lost 4 bases. Germline CDR1 SQVTM, CDR2 ANQGSEA. For the CDR3, the DNA is TGCAGCGGACGACAGGGGGACCTCTATGGCTACACCTTC. Its translation: CSGRQGDLYGYTF.

The rearrangement uses TRBV24-1 and TRBJ1-4, with 8 bases matching TRBD1. This CDR3 is built from 17 residues. J gave up 8 bases and V 4 bases, and 14 bases lay outside the gene matches. CDR1 is KGHDR, CDR2 SFDVKD, per germline. The CDR3 loop is CATSESGSTGVYEKLFF. CDR3 DNA sequence: TGTGCCACCAGTGAGAGTGGCTCGACAGGGGTATACGAAAAACTGTTTTTT.

The genes are TRBV2 and TRBJ2-7; 11 bases match TRBD1. Germline assignment: CDR1 SNHLY and CDR2 FYNNEI. J gave up 7 bases and V 6 bases, and 8 bases lay outside the gene matches. This CDR3 spans 14 amino acids. The CDR3 loop is CASSTGTGGREQYF. Written as DNA, the CDR3 is TGTGCCAGCAGCACCGGGACAGGGGGGCGGGAGCAGTACTTC.

This clone came up once. The CDR3: CASSVDRTSTDTQYF. Written as DNA, the CDR3 is TGTGCCAGCAGTGTCGACAGGACTAGCACAGATACGCAGTATTTT. The chain combines TRBV25-1 with TRBJ2-3, with D maybe TRBD1 (6 bases). This CDR3 has 15 residues. Germline values: CDR1 MGHDK, CDR2 SYGVNS. V gave up 4 bases and J gave up 0 bases, with 11 bases separating them.

The chain couples TRBV11-2 to TRBJ2-2; 9 bases align to TRBD2. The CDR3 totals 18 residues. Germline V gene data show CDR1 as SGHAT and CDR2 as FQNNGV. The ends lost 1 base at V and 5 bases at J; junction bases unmatched: 11. This chain's CDR3 is CASSLGGLAGIRTGELFF. Written as DNA, the CDR3 is TGTGCCAGCAGCTTAGGAGGGCTAGCGGGGATACGGACCGGGGAGCTGTTTTTT.

V usage is TRBV20-1 and J usage is TRBJ1-4, with D hard to call. Trimming took 3 bases from V and 5 from J, leaving 10 bases between them. The CDR3 spans 13 residues. CDR1 is DFQATT, CDR2 SNEGSKA, per germline (reference sequence). CDR3: CSASMPGNEKLFF. Written as DNA, the CDR3 is TGCAGTGCTAGTATGCCCGGGAATGAAAAACTGTTTTTT.

The V and J genes are TRBV24-1 and TRBJ2-2; 8 nucleotides agree with TRBD1. The CDR3 covers 13 residues. V gave up 7 bases and J gave up 6 bases; unmatched junction bases: 3. The germline gives CDR1 KGHDR, CDR2 SFDVKD. The CDR3 nucleotides read TGTGCCACCAGGCAGGGGGCCTCCGGGGAGCTGTTTTTT. Its protein product is CATRQGASGELFF.

The J gene is TRBJ2-5, the V gene TRBV7-3, with D uncertain. V was cut by 2 bases and J by 4 bases, with 5 bases left in between. The CDR3 has 12 residues. Germline V gives CDR1 SGHTA, CDR2 FQGTGA. The DNA for the CDR3 is TGTGCCAGCAGCTTAGCCGGAGAGACCCAGTACTTC. This encodes CASSLAGETQYF.

The V gene is TRBV3-1 (or the pseudogene TRBV3-2), the J gene TRBJ2-1, with 8 bases fitting TRBD1. The CDR3 totals 14 residues. V trimming: 4 bases; J trimming: 6 bases; junction bases outside the gene matches: 5. The germline V gene has CDR1 LGHDT and CDR2 YNNKEL (reference sequence). The CDR3 is CASSPFGQGNEQFF. CDR3 sequence (DNA): TGTGCCAGCAGCCCATTTGGACAGGGCAATGAGCAGTTCTTC.

The table lists this clone with a count of one. This chain uses TRBV5-1 with TRBJ2-3, with 7 bases that match TRBD1. The CDR3 is made up of 14 amino acids. J lost 0 bases, V lost 5 bases, and 3 bases had no gene match. Per germline, CDR1 SGHRS and CDR2 YFSETQ. The CDR3 loop is CASRRDSSTDTQYF. The CDR3 DNA is TGCGCCAGCAGAAGGGACAGTAGCACAGATACGCAGTATTTT.

This chain uses TRBV11-2 with TRBJ2-1; unclear D gene. Trimming pared 1 base from V and 4 bases from J, leaving 14 bases between. The CDR3 has 16 residues. Germline-derived CDR1 and CDR2 are SGHAT and FQNNGV. The CDR3 sequence is CASSLVTRLTYNEQFF. DNA for the CDR3: TGTGCCAGCAGCTTAGTAACGAGGCTAACTTACAATGAGCAGTTCTTC.

The chain employs TRBV27 and TRBJ1-5; 7 nucleotides match TRBD1. From germline, CDR1 is MNHEY and CDR2 SMNVEV (reference sequence). After removal of 4 bases from V and 7 bases from J, the junction contained 7 bases not matched to a gene. This CDR3 region has 14 residues. Here the CDR3 reads CASSSQGPLQPQHF. CDR3 DNA sequence: TGTGCCAGCAGTTCACAGGGGCCGCTGCAGCCCCAGCATTTT.

This clone was found once. The chain recombines TRBV11-2 with TRBJ2-7; 7 nucleotides match TRBD1. This CDR3 region has 16 residues. Looked up from germline, CDR1 is SGHAT and CDR2 is FQNNGV. The V gene end was trimmed by 5 bases and the J gene end by 1 base; junction bases not matched to a gene: 11. CDR3 in amino acids: CASSPNSGTDSYEQYF. The CDR3 coding sequence is TGTGCCAGCAGCCCGAACTCCGGGACAGATTCCTACGAGCAGTACTTC. The complete variable domain, with remaining parts taken from reference TRBV11-2 and TRBJ2-7, reads EAGVAQSPRYKIIEKRQSVAFWCNPISGHATLYWYQQILGQGPKLLIQFQNNGVVDDSQLPKDRFSAERLKGVDSTLKIQPAKLEDSAVYLCASSPNSGTDSYEQYFGPGTRLTVT.

Details on this clone: The sample holds other DNA sequences that translate to the same CDR3. The gene calls are TRBV9 and TRBJ2-1; perhaps TRBD2 as D (6 bases). The V end lost 0 bases, the J end lost 0 bases, and 10 bases lay between the germline ends. Germline lookup yields CDR1 SGDLS and CDR2 YYNGEE. CDR3 length: 16 residues. CDR3 nucleotide sequence: TGTGCCAGCAGCGTAGTGGGGGGAAGCTCCTACAATGAGCAGTTCTTC. As protein: CASSVVGGSSYNEQFF.

This clone showed up just once. The chain has TRBV4-2 and TRBJ2-6; 9 nucleotides align to TRBD2. V lost 3 bases and J lost 2; bases outside the gene matches: 8. Germline CDR1 is LGHNA and CDR2 is YNFKEQ. The CDR3 has 18 residues. The CDR3: CASSQVAGGPAGANVLTF. In DNA, the CDR3 is TGTGCCAGCAGCCAGGTGGCGGGGGGGCCAGCTGGGGCCAACGTCCTGACTTTC.

CDR3 sequence (DNA): TGTGCCAGTAGAAGTGACTCCTATGGCTACACCTTC. Translated: CASRSDSYGYTF. The J gene is TRBJ1-2, the V gene TRBV19; D is unclear. Trimming shortened V by 6 bases and J by 4 bases, and 9 bases separated the two germline ends. Germline loops: CDR1 LNHDA, CDR2 SQIVND (reference sequence). The CDR3 covers 12 residues. The full variable domain, rest sourced from reference TRBV19 and TRBJ1-2, is DGGITQSPKYLFRKEGQNVTLSCEQNLNHDAMYWYRQDPGQGLRLIYYSQIVNDFQKGDIAEGYSVSREKKESFPLTVTSAQKNPTAFYLCASRSDSYGYTFGSGTRLTVV.

V and J are TRBV5-1 and TRBJ2-7, with a weak D call TRBD2 (6 bases). V shed 1 base and J shed 6 bases, with 14 bases lying between them. Germline loops: CDR1 SGHRS, CDR2 YFSETQ. This CDR3 contains 14 residues. The CDR3 is CASSLRSQGGEQYF. CDR3 nucleotide sequence: TGCGCCAGCAGCTTGAGATCTCAGGGAGGCGAGCAGTACTTC.

The chain employs TRBV28 and TRBJ2-1; 7 bases line up with TRBD2. CDR1 and CDR2 (germline): MDHEN, SYDVKM. The CDR3 contains 15 residues. V gave up 8 bases and J gave up 7 bases; unmatched junction bases: 14. As DNA, the CDR3 is TGTGCCAGCTTGTGGCGGGGGTTCCTCGGTAATGAGCAGTTCTTC. It is translated as CASLWRGFLGNEQFF.

The V call is TRBV5-1, the J call TRBJ2-3; possibly TRBD2 for D (6 bases). The CDR3 length is 15 residues. V lost 1 base to trimming and J lost 2 bases, with 11 bases between them. From germline, CDR1 is SGHRS and CDR2 YFSETQ. The CDR3 region has the DNA TGCGCCAGCAGCTTGTATGGGGGGACCACAGATACGCAGTATTTT. This codes for CASSLYGGTTDTQYF.

The J gene is TRBJ1-1, the V gene TRBV7-6, with D uncertain. CDR3 length equals 13 residues. In germline, CDR1 is SGHVS, CDR2 FNYEAQ. V lost 4 bases to trimming and J lost 11 bases, with 17 bases between them. This chain's CDR3 is CASSSSTESRAFF. CDR3 DNA sequence: TGTGCCAGCAGCTCAAGTACTGAGAGCCGCGCTTTCTTT.

The V call is TRBV5-1, the J call TRBJ1-2, with 9 bases aligning to TRBD1. The ends lost 3 bases at V and 3 bases at J; junction bases unmatched: 15. Per the germline V gene, CDR1 is SGHRS and CDR2 is YFSETQ. The CDR3 is 18 amino acids. The DNA for the CDR3 is TGCGCCAGCAGCTCGTCGGGAGGACAGGGGACATCTTACTATGGCTACACCTTC. This codes for CASSSSGGQGTSYYGYTF.

The CDR3 loop reads CASSITPGQETQYF. The CDR3 DNA reads TGTGCCAGTAGTATTACCCCCGGCCAAGAGACCCAGTACTTC. The V and J genes are TRBV19 and TRBJ2-5, with D unresolved. V was cut by 3 bases and J by 1 base, with 9 bases left in between. The CDR3 is 14 residues long. The germline gives CDR1 LNHDA, CDR2 SQIVND (reference sequence).

The chain couples TRBV7-2 to TRBJ1-1; TRBD1 aligns across 8 bases. This CDR3 has 15 residues. Germline V gives CDR1 SGHTA, CDR2 FQGNSA. The J segment lost 11 bases and the V segment lost 3 bases, leaving 14 bases of the junction unmatched. The CDR3 region is CASSLGLGQGIRAFF. The CDR3 DNA reads as TGTGCCAGCAGCTTGGGGCTTGGACAGGGAATTCGGGCTTTCTTT.